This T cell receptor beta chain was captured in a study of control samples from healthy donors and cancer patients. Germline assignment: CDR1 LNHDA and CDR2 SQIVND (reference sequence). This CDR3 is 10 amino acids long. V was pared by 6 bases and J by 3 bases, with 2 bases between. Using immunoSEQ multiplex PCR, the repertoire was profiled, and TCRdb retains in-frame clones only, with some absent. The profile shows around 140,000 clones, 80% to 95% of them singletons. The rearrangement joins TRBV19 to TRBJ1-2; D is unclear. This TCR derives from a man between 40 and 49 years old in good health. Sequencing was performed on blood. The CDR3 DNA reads TGTGCCAGTAGCGACTATGGCTACACCTTC. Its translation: CASSDYGYTF. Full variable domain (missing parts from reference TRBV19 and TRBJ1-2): DGGITQSPKYLFRKEGQNVTLSCEQNLNHDAMYWYRQDPGQGLRLIYYSQIVNDFQKGDIAEGYSVSREKKESFPLTVTSAQKNPTAFYLCASSDYGYTFGSGTRLTVV.